This TCR beta chain originates from a study of shared clonotypes between healthy human individuals. Study results and caveats: Sorted-subset sequencing was shown by rarefaction to be incomplete despite large depth. Sampling included only blood; tissue repertoires likely differ. Represented genetic and exposure-history diversity was restricted by having few donors.

The genomic DNA of each subset was split evenly across several immunoSEQ plates. Produced via immunoSEQ multiplex PCR; TCRdb's table is partial and in-frame only. The sample holds more than 2,000,000 clones, just over 90% seen once. Germline V gene lookup returns CDR1 SEHNR and CDR2 FQNEAQ (reference sequence). With 5 bases clipped from V and 5 bases from J, the junction kept 11 bases outside the gene matches. This CDR3 region has 17 residues. Notes on this clone: Its antigen is not identified.

The sequence derives from a man aged 18 to 30 in good health. Sequenced: naive CD4+ T cells sorted from blood. Stated subset: CD45RA+ positively selected. The V and J genes are TRBV7-9 and TRBJ2-7; TRBD2 agrees at 14 bases. CDR3 coding DNA: TGTGCCAGCAGCCTACTGATGACTAGCGGGAGGGCCGACGAGCAGTACTTC. It yields the protein CASSLLMTSGRADEQYF. Combining the CDR3 with reference TRBV7-9 and TRBJ2-7 gives the whole variable domain DTGVSQNPRHKITKRGQNVTFRCDPISEHNRLYWYRQTLGQGPEFLTYFQNEAQLEKSRLLSDRFSAERPKGSFSTLEIQRTEQGDSAMYLCASSLLMTSGRADEQYFGPGTRLTVT.